Listed below are T cell receptor beta chains from one sample, sequenced in a study of shared clonotypes between healthy human individuals. The protocol was immunoSEQ multiplex PCR, while the TCRdb copy is restricted to in-frame clones and leaves out a portion. The sample has about 980,000 clones; approximately 80% are singletons. The sample comprised memory CD4+ T cells sorted from blood. The source is a man between 18 and 35 years old in good health. CDR3s include the opening cysteine and the closing phenylalanine or tryptophan. Fields, in order: clone size, J gene, V gene, D gene, CDR3 DNA, CDR3 protein. The D gene is left open where the match is weak. Only part of the rows carry a size: once, few, many, or a class if the clone is expanded.

size: .
J: TRBJ2-4
V: TRBV5-8
D: .
DNA: TGTGCCAGCAGTCGGGACTTAGCCAAAAACATTCAGTACTTC
CDR3: CASSRDLAKNIQYF

size: .
J: TRBJ1-5
V: TRBV7-2
D: TRBD1
DNA: TGTGCCAGCAGCCAGGGGGGGGCGAACAATCAGCCCCAGCATTTT
CDR3: CASSQGGANNQPQHF

size: once
J: TRBJ2-5
V: TRBV28
D: .
DNA: TGTGCCAGCAGTCCCGTCCAAGAGACCCAGTACTTC
CDR3: CASSPVQETQYF

size: once
J: TRBJ2-1
V: TRBV7-2
D: .
DNA: TGTGCCAGCAGCTTACCCCTCACTCCCGAGCAGTTCTTC
CDR3: CASSLPLTPEQFF

size: .
J: TRBJ2-1
V: TRBV11-3
D: .
DNA: TGTGCCAGCAGCCCCCAGGGCGATGAGCAGTTCTTC
CDR3: CASSPQGDEQFF

size: .
J: TRBJ1-1
V: TRBV2
D: .
DNA: TGTGCCAGCAGTGAGTTCAGACAGAACACTGAAGCTTTCTTT
CDR3: CASSEFRQNTEAFF

size: few
J: TRBJ2-2
V: TRBV6-6
D: TRBD1
DNA: TGTGCCAGCAGTGATACGGACAGGGCCACCGGGGAGCTGTTTTTT
CDR3: CASSDTDRATGELFF

size: few
J: TRBJ2-5
V: TRBV18
D: TRBD2
DNA: TGTGCCAGCTCACCTTCGACTAGCAAGGAGACCCAGTACTTC
CDR3: CASSPSTSKETQYF

size: .
J: TRBJ2-7
V: TRBV2
D: .
DNA: TGTGCCAGCAGTCTGGCCCGGGACCGCAGTCACTTC
CDR3: CASSLARDRSHF

size: .
J: TRBJ2-3
V: TRBV18
D: TRBD2
DNA: TGTGCCAGCTCACCATCGACTAGCGGGCGAGATACGCAGTATTTT
CDR3: CASSPSTSGRDTQYF

size: .
J: TRBJ2-3
V: TRBV7-2
D: TRBD2
DNA: TGTGCCAGCACCCCCGCGGGCGGGAGGAGCGCAGATACGCAGTATTTT
CDR3: CASTPAGGRSADTQYF

size: .
J: TRBJ2-1
V: TRBV10-3
D: .
DNA: TGTGCCATCAAGGTAGCGGCAGCTAATGAGCAGTTCTTC
CDR3: CAIKVAAANEQFF

size: .
J: TRBJ2-5
V: TRBV28
D: .
DNA: TGTGCCAGCAGTCCTACCGGGACGGATGAAGAGACCCAGTACTTC
CDR3: CASSPTGTDEETQYF

size: many
J: TRBJ1-6
V: TRBV11-3
D: .
DNA: TGTGCCAGCAGCTTAGGACCGACGAATTCACCCCTCCACTTT
CDR3: CASSLGPTNSPLHF

size: .
J: TRBJ2-3
V: TRBV6-1
D: .
DNA: TGTGCCAGCAGGACCGAACGGGACCGCACAGATACGCAGTATTTT
CDR3: CASRTERDRTDTQYF

size: .
J: TRBJ2-1
V: TRBV15
D: TRBD2
DNA: TGTGCCACCAGCAGAGGGCGGGCTAGCGGCGGAGAGCAGTTCTTC
CDR3: CATSRGRASGGEQFF

size: .
J: TRBJ2-1
V: TRBV5-8
D: TRBD1
DNA: TGTGCCAGCAGCTTGGGTGACAGGGAATACAATGAGCAGTTCTTC
CDR3: CASSLGDREYNEQFF

size: .
J: TRBJ1-2
V: TRBV6-1
D: TRBD1
DNA: TGTGCCAGCAGTCAGGGGGCGCGTGGCTATGGCTACACCTTC
CDR3: CASSQGARGYGYTF

size: .
J: TRBJ2-3
V: TRBV11-2
D: .
DNA: TGTGCCAGCAGCCCAGAGGGACCCCATAGCACAGATACGCAGTATTTT
CDR3: CASSPEGPHSTDTQYF

size: few
J: TRBJ1-2
V: TRBV7-9
D: .
DNA: TGTGCCAGCAGCTTAGTGGCTGGAGGGCATGGCTACACCTTC
CDR3: CASSLVAGGHGYTF

size: .
J: TRBJ2-5
V: TRBV7-8
D: .
DNA: TGTGCCAGCAGCTTAACGGAGGGGGAGACCCAGTACTTC
CDR3: CASSLTEGETQYF

size: .
J: TRBJ1-4
V: TRBV4-3
D: .
DNA: TGCGCCAGCAGCCAAGATGCAACTAATGAAAAACTGTTTTTT
CDR3: CASSQDATNEKLFF

size: .
J: TRBJ2-7
V: TRBV7-9
D: .
DNA: TGTGCCAGCAGCTTAGGTGGGAATGGCGAGCAGTACTTC
CDR3: CASSLGGNGEQYF

size: .
J: TRBJ1-6
V: TRBV9
D: .
DNA: TGTGCCAGCAGCGGGGACAAAACTAATTCACCCCTCCACTTT
CDR3: CASSGDKTNSPLHF

size: .
J: TRBJ2-5
V: TRBV28
D: .
DNA: TGTGCCAGCAGTTTGAATGGGCGGGGACAAGAGACCCAGTACTTC
CDR3: CASSLNGRGQETQYF

size: .
J: TRBJ2-1
V: TRBV6-6
D: .
DNA: TGTGCCAGCAGTAGCCGCGGCGCGAGCTCCTACAATGAGCAGTTCTTC
CDR3: CASSSRGASSYNEQFF

size: .
J: TRBJ2-2
V: TRBV5-1
D: .
DNA: TGCGCCAGCAGGGAATCAGGGAACACCGGGGAGCTGTTTTTT
CDR3: CASRESGNTGELFF

size: .
J: TRBJ2-1
V: TRBV4-1
D: TRBD2
DNA: TGCGCCAGCAGCCAAGGCCAGCGGGGGAGCTCCTACAATGAGCAGTTCTTC
CDR3: CASSQGQRGSSYNEQFF

size: .
J: TRBJ2-5
V: TRBV7-2
D: .
DNA: TGTGCCAGCAGCTTAGAGGGGCTAGCTAGACAAGAGACCCAGTACTTC
CDR3: CASSLEGLARQETQYF

size: .
J: TRBJ2-3
V: TRBV2
D: .
DNA: TGTGCCAGCAGTCTACTAGAGCCCACAGATACGCAGTATTTT
CDR3: CASSLLEPTDTQYF

size: .
J: TRBJ1-4
V: TRBV28
D: TRBD1
DNA: TGTGCCAGCAGAGAACCCGGGACAGGGGCCGAAAAACTGTTTTTT
CDR3: CASREPGTGAEKLFF

size: .
J: TRBJ1-2
V: TRBV18
D: .
DNA: TGTGCCAGCTCACCAGATCAGGGTCAAGTTGGGGGCTACACCTTC
CDR3: CASSPDQGQVGGYTF

size: .
J: TRBJ2-5
V: TRBV30
D: .
DNA: TGTGCCGCCAGAGGGGGTGGAGAGACCCAGTACTTC
CDR3: CAARGGGETQYF

size: .
J: TRBJ2-3
V: TRBV14
D: TRBD1
DNA: TGTGCCAGCAGCCGGAGGACAGGGGCGCTGAGGCGAGGAGATACGCAGTATTTT
CDR3: CASSRRTGALRRGDTQYF

size: .
J: TRBJ1-4
V: TRBV5-4
D: .
DNA: TGTGCCAGCAGCAGAAATACAGGTAACAATGAAAAACTGTTTTTT
CDR3: CASSRNTGNNEKLFF

size: .
J: TRBJ1-2
V: TRBV18
D: .
DNA: TGTGCCAGCTCACCGAGCCGGGACTCCCACTATGGCTACACCTTC
CDR3: CASSPSRDSHYGYTF

size: .
J: TRBJ1-3
V: TRBV15
D: .
DNA: TGTGCCACCAGCAGACCCGGAGTAGCCAGCAACTCTGGAAACACCATATATTTT
CDR3: CATSRPGVASNSGNTIYF

size: once
J: TRBJ1-2
V: TRBV10-3
D: .
DNA: TGTGCCATCAGTGAGTCTCACCATCGGGGCCTTGGCTACACCTTC
CDR3: CAISESHHRGLGYTF

size: few
J: TRBJ1-1
V: TRBV28
D: .
DNA: TGTGCCAGCAGTTTGGCGTGGTCAAACACTGAAGCTTTCTTT
CDR3: CASSLAWSNTEAFF

size: .
J: TRBJ1-4
V: TRBV5-1
D: .
DNA: TGCGCCAGCAGTTCGGGGGGCAGAACCGCAACTAATGAAAAACTGTTTTTT
CDR3: CASSSGGRTATNEKLFF

size: .
J: TRBJ2-7
V: TRBV2
D: .
DNA: TGTGCCAGCAAGCTGGGCCTCTACGAGCAGTACTTC
CDR3: CASKLGLYEQYF

size: .
J: TRBJ1-2
V: TRBV7-2
D: .
DNA: TGTGCCAGCAGCTTAGGGTATGGACAGCGTGGCTACACCTTC
CDR3: CASSLGYGQRGYTF

size: few
J: TRBJ1-1
V: TRBV10-3
D: .
DNA: TGTGCCATCAGTGACAGGATGAACACTGAAGCTTTCTTT
CDR3: CAISDRMNTEAFF

size: .
J: TRBJ2-7
V: TRBV2
D: .
DNA: TGTGCCAGCAGGAAAGGGGCAGGCTACGAGCAGTACTTC
CDR3: CASRKGAGYEQYF

size: few
J: TRBJ1-5
V: TRBV28
D: TRBD1
DNA: TGTGCCAGCACCGATCAGGGGGCGCGGCAGCCCCAGCATTTT
CDR3: CASTDQGARQPQHF

size: .
J: TRBJ1-1
V: TRBV28
D: .
DNA: TGTGCCAGCAGTCCCCGTGGGGGGGTGAACACTGAAGCTTTCTTT
CDR3: CASSPRGGVNTEAFF

size: .
J: TRBJ2-1
V: TRBV19
D: TRBD2
DNA: TGTGCCAGTGATCTAGCGGGAGGGCCGGACAATGAGCAGTTCTTC
CDR3: CASDLAGGPDNEQFF

size: once
J: TRBJ2-3
V: TRBV7-8
D: .
DNA: TGTGCCAGCAGCCCGACAATAAAGGGAGCAGATACGCAGTATTTT
CDR3: CASSPTIKGADTQYF

size: .
J: TRBJ2-6
V: TRBV5-1
D: TRBD1
DNA: TGCGCCAGCAGCCCAGGACAGGGCGACGTCCTGACTTTC
CDR3: CASSPGQGDVLTF